This record covers a single TCR beta chain. The entry originates in a study of blood T cell repertoires in COVID-19. The overall study: Sites in the United States, Italy and Spain provided acute and convalescent COVID-19 samples.

Profiling relied on immunoSEQ multiplex PCR, and the TCRdb table lists in-frame clones only, not all of them. The sample holds 150,000 to 200,000 clones, around 81% seen once. The CDR3 loop spans 14 amino acids. CDR1 is KGHDR, CDR2 SFDVKD, per germline. The V end lost 11 bases, the J end lost 0 bases, and 12 bases lay between the germline ends. The origin of this receptor is a man in his fifties or sixties with active or convalescent COVID-19. The V call is TRBV24-1, the J call TRBJ2-2; TRBD2 might be the D (5 bases). Sequencing was done on a sample of peripheral blood. CDR3 protein: CAIGGLTNTGELFF. CDR3 in DNA: TGTGCCATCGGTGGACTGACGAACACCGGGGAGCTGTTTTTT.